The present T cell receptor (beta chain) was sequenced within a study of T cell changes during pregnancy in multiple sclerosis. Losses at the gene ends were 1 base for V and 6 bases for J; bases not matched to a gene: 8. The CDR3 spans 16 residues. The germline gives CDR1 LGHNA, CDR2 YNFKEQ. Profiling relied on immunoSEQ multiplex PCR, and the TCRdb table lists in-frame clones only, not all of them. Among tens of thousands of clones listed, approximately 92% were seen once. Material: peripheral blood, obtained after pregnancy. The J gene is TRBJ2-2, the V gene TRBV4-2; 7 bases line up with TRBD2. The receptor comes from a female donor with multiple sclerosis, enrolled in a pregnancy study. The CDR3 region is CASSQVGGGPAGELFF. CDR3 coding DNA: TGTGCCAGCAGCCAAGTTGGGGGAGGGCCGGCCGGGGAGCTGTTTTTT.